Listed below are T cell receptor beta chains from one sample, sequenced in a study of shared clonotypes between healthy human individuals. Here immunoSEQ multiplex PCR was the method, and the copy in TCRdb shows in-frame clones only, minus some. The table has fewer than 1.4 million clones, 75% to 85% seen once. Sequencing was carried out using memory CD4+ T cells from PBMCs. These receptors were taken from a man between 18 and 35 years old in good health. Some clones in this sample may be carry-over from other donors' samples. Both conserved end residues are part of each CDR3. D genes are given only for firm matches. Size is omitted from some rows. Given values are once, few, many or a class for expanded clones.

j_call	clone_size	v_call	d_call	cdr3_aa	cdr3_nt
TRBJ2-7	.	TRBV27	.	CASSLRGSGFYEQYF	TGTGCCAGCAGTTTACGAGGGTCCGGATTCTACGAGCAGTACTTC
TRBJ1-1	.	TRBV28	TRBD1	CASRRGGTGGLNTEAFF	TGTGCCAGCCGGAGGGGGGGGACAGGGGGCCTGAACACTGAAGCTTTCTTT
TRBJ2-1	.	TRBV6-6	.	CASSQTQFYNEQFF	TGTGCCAGCAGCCAAACACAGTTCTACAATGAGCAGTTCTTC
TRBJ2-3	.	TRBV4-2	.	CASSPIDAGITDTQYF	TGTGCCAGCAGCCCAATTGACGCCGGGATTACAGATACGCAGTATTTT
TRBJ1-5	.	TRBV6-1	.	CASTDPSNQPQHF	TGTGCCAGCACCGACCCTTCCAATCAGCCCCAGCATTTT
TRBJ2-5	.	TRBV7-3	TRBD2	CASSPRASGSLGQETQYF	TGTGCCAGCAGCCCCCGGGCTAGCGGGAGTTTAGGGCAAGAGACCCAGTACTTC
TRBJ1-5	.	TRBV27	TRBD1	CASSPRTGGFSINQPQHF	TGTGCCAGCAGCCCCCGGACAGGGGGTTTTAGTATTAATCAGCCCCAGCATTTT
TRBJ1-2	.	TRBV9	.	CASSDGNYGYTF	TGTGCCAGCAGCGACGGTAACTATGGCTACACCTTC
TRBJ2-1	.	TRBV7-9	TRBD2	CASSLAPPKLATPPEGQFF	TGTGCCAGCAGCTTAGCACCTCCCAAACTAGCGACACCCCCCGAGGGGCAGTTCTTC
TRBJ2-5	.	TRBV9	.	CASSVEGRAGTQYF	TGTGCCAGCAGCGTAGAGGGCAGGGCGGGGACCCAGTACTTC
TRBJ2-3	.	TRBV4-3	.	CASSHGPAKSRSTDTQYF	TGCGCCAGCAGCCACGGTCCCGCCAAGTCCCGAAGCACAGATACGCAGTATTTT
TRBJ2-7	.	TRBV18	TRBD2	CASSPTSGNEQYF	TGTGCCAGCTCACCAACTAGCGGGAACGAGCAGTACTTC
TRBJ2-5	.	TRBV7-6	.	CASSPNRETQYF	TGTGCCAGCAGCCCCAATCGTGAGACCCAGTACTTC
TRBJ1-2	once	TRBV5-1	.	CASSPGDRTSYTF	TGCGCCAGCAGCCCGGGGGACCGGACGAGCTACACCTTC
TRBJ2-7	.	TRBV2	TRBD2	CASQGLAGPRYSYEQYF	TGTGCCAGCCAGGGACTAGCGGGACCGAGATACTCCTACGAGCAGTACTTC
TRBJ2-5	.	TRBV30	.	CAHRQAETQYF	TGTGCCCACCGACAGGCCGAGACCCAGTACTTC
TRBJ2-7	.	TRBV4-3	.	CASSLVGVGEQYF	TGCGCCAGCAGCCTCGTGGGGGTCGGCGAGCAGTACTTC
TRBJ1-2	few	TRBV28	.	CASSGGNPNYGYTF	TGTGCCAGCAGTGGGGGCAATCCTAACTATGGCTACACCTTC
TRBJ2-1	.	TRBV11-2	.	CASSLDTANEQFF	TGTGCCAGCAGCTTAGACACAGCAAATGAGCAGTTCTTC
TRBJ2-1	.	TRBV7-3	.	CASSTLAGPYNEQFF	TGTGCCAGCAGCACTCTGGCGGGACCCTACAATGAGCAGTTCTTC
TRBJ2-3	.	TRBV7-9	.	CASGIRTDTQYF	TGTGCCAGCGGGATCCGCACAGATACGCAGTATTTT
TRBJ1-2	once	TRBV28	.	CASSVTSLSTASYGYTF	TGTGCCAGCAGTGTTACCTCCCTTTCGACAGCCAGCTATGGCTACACCTTC
TRBJ1-4	few	TRBV14	TRBD1	CASSMGQGGEKLFF	TGTGCCAGCAGCATGGGACAGGGGGGCGAAAAACTGTTTTTT
TRBJ2-2	.	TRBV6-1	.	CASSEPWVGTGELFF	TGTGCCAGCAGTGAACCTTGGGTGGGGACCGGGGAGCTGTTTTTT
TRBJ2-1	.	TRBV5-1	.	CASSSSFGRSHNEQFF	TGCGCCAGCAGCTCCAGTTTCGGGAGAAGCCACAATGAGCAGTTCTTC
TRBJ2-7	few	TRBV6-1	.	CASGDLGRTLDEQYF	TGTGCCAGCGGAGACCTCGGACGAACTCTCGACGAGCAGTACTTC
TRBJ1-5	.	TRBV7-2	TRBD1	CAPSYRDRSPFEGQPQHF	TGTGCCCCTTCCTACAGGGACAGGTCCCCCTTCGAAGGGCAGCCCCAGCATTTT
TRBJ1-2	.	TRBV4-2	.	CASSLRVRELNYGYTF	TGTGCCAGCAGCCTTAGGGTTCGGGAGTTAAACTATGGCTACACCTTC
TRBJ2-7	few	TRBV28	.	CAGLSKGDFSYEQYF	TGTGCCGGGCTCAGTAAAGGGGACTTCTCCTACGAGCAGTACTTC
TRBJ1-6	.	TRBV30	.	CAWSVPGRENSPLHF	TGTGCCTGGAGTGTACCCGGACGAGAGAATTCACCCCTCCACTTT
TRBJ1-4	.	TRBV7-9	TRBD1	CASSHSRQGAHEKLFF	TGTGCCAGCAGCCATAGTCGACAGGGCGCCCATGAAAAACTGTTTTTT
TRBJ2-6	.	TRBV5-6	TRBD1	CASSLGSGGHNVLTF	TGTGCCAGCAGCTTGGGTTCAGGGGGTCACAACGTCCTGACTTTC